Each of the 14 T cell receptor beta chains below was sequenced from the same sample in a study of Tregs in tolerant kidney transplant recipients. Assay used: immunoSEQ multiplex PCR; TCRdb lists only in-frame clones, some missing. Here the sample spans 75,000 to 95,000 clones, approximately 94% being singletons. Sequencing was done on a sample of CD8+ T cells from blood. The source is a human donor in good health.

About this clone itself: The junction shows a germline mismatch at one end, possibly a read error. The rearrangement uses TRBV5-4 and TRBJ2-2, with D perhaps given as TRBD1 or TRBD2 (5 bases each). Looked up from germline, CDR1 is SGHNT and CDR2 is YYREEE (reference sequence). This CDR3 spans 15 amino acids. The CDR3 protein is CASRFEGPSTGELFF. The DNA of the CDR3 is TGTGCCAGCCGCTTTGAGGGGCCGAGCACCGGGGAGCTGTTTTTT. The variable domain in full, with the rest retrieved from reference TRBV5-4 and TRBJ2-2, is ETGVTQSPTHLIKTRGQQVTLRCSSQSGHNTVSWYQQALGQGPQFIFQYYREEENGRGNFPPRFSGLQFPNYSSELNVNALELDDSALYLCASRFEGPSTGELFFGEGSRLTVL.

The rearrangement links TRBV10-3 to TRBJ2-7, with 10 bases fitting TRBD1. V trimming: 8 bases; J trimming: 5 bases; junction bases outside the gene matches: 9. The CDR3 is 14 residues long. Looked up from germline, CDR1 is ENHRY and CDR2 is SYGVKD. In DNA, the CDR3 is TGTGCCATCGGCAGGACAGGGGGGACGGACGAGCAGTACTTC. As protein: CAIGRTGGTDEQYF.

The chain has TRBV7-9 and TRBJ2-1; 7 bases align to TRBD2. This CDR3 has 12 residues. CDR1 SEHNR and CDR2 FQNEAQ come from the germline V gene (reference sequence). V lost 4 bases, J lost 9 bases, and 3 bases stayed unmatched. CDR3 sequence: CASSSSGGEQFF. As DNA, the CDR3 is TGTGCCAGCAGCTCCTCGGGGGGTGAGCAGTTCTTC.

This chain joins TRBV7-9 and TRBJ1-4; D possibly corresponds to TRBD1 (6 bases). Between the trimmed V and J ends, which lost 5 bases and 8 bases, there was a span of 15 bases. The CDR3 consists of 14 residues. Germline V lookup: CDR1 SEHNR, CDR2 FQNEAQ (reference sequence). CDR3 region: CASSAPGDPEKLFF. In DNA form, the CDR3 reads TGTGCCAGCAGCGCCCCAGGGGACCCCGAAAAACTGTTTTTT.

The V gene is TRBV29-1, the J gene TRBJ2-1; weak D call: TRBD2 (5 bases). With 8 bases removed from V and 6 bases from J, the gap between germline ends came to 23 bases. CDR1 and CDR2 (germline): SQVTM, ANQGSEA. The CDR3 spans 15 residues. The CDR3, as DNA: TGCAGCATACGAGGGTCCATCGGGCCTCGCAATGAGCAGTTCTTC. Amino acid sequence: CSIRGSIGPRNEQFF.

This clone occurred once. The genes are TRBV18 and TRBJ2-1; 8 bases agree with TRBD2. CDR1 and CDR2 from the germline V gene are KGHSH and LQKENI. The CDR3 has 15 residues. V trimming: 3 bases; J trimming: 6 bases; junction bases outside the gene matches: 7. The CDR3 nucleotides read TGTGCCAGCTCACCGTACCGGGAGGGCCGCAATGAGCAGTTCTTC. Residues: CASSPYREGRNEQFF. The variable domain in full, completed from reference TRBV18 and TRBJ2-1, reads NAGVMQNPRHLVRRRGQEARLRCSPMKGHSHVYWYRQLPEEGLKFMVYLQKENIIDESGMPKERFSAEFPKEGPSILRIQQVVRGDSAAYFCASSPYREGRNEQFFGPGTRLTVL.

The V and J genes are TRBV29-1 and TRBJ2-7; no clear D. The CDR3 runs to 13 residues. The V gene lost 1 base and the J gene lost 3 bases, with 10 bases spanning the gap. The V gene's germline CDR1 is SQVTM and CDR2 ANQGSEA. CDR3 bases: TGCAGCGTTGAAGGCCCGACCTTCTACGAGCAGTACTTC. Amino acids: CSVEGPTFYEQYF.

V usage is TRBV25-1 and J usage is TRBJ2-6; 10 bases are a match to TRBD1. The J segment lost 1 base and the V segment lost 4 bases, leaving 4 bases of the junction unmatched. Germline V gene lookup returns CDR1 MGHDK and CDR2 SYGVNS. The CDR3 runs 17 residues. The CDR3 here is CASSVWGQGSGANVLTF. The CDR3 DNA follows: TGTGCCAGCAGTGTCTGGGGACAGGGGTCTGGGGCCAACGTCCTGACTTTC.

The chain couples TRBV4-1 to TRBJ2-5; no clear D gene. V was trimmed by 1 base and J by 3 bases, leaving 6 bases between them. The germline V gene encodes CDR1 MGHRA and CDR2 YSYEKL. The CDR3 extends over 13 amino acids. The CDR3 spells CASSQVVKETQYF. CDR3 DNA: TGCGCCAGCAGCCAAGTCGTAAAAGAGACCCAGTACTTC.

The gene calls are TRBV4-1 and TRBJ2-1, with D perhaps TRBD2 (5 bases). V was cut by 4 bases and J by 0 bases, with 13 bases left in between. CDR3 length equals 16 residues. Per germline, CDR1 MGHRA and CDR2 YSYEKL. CDR3 bases: TGCGCCAGCAGCCCCGCGGGCCGAGCCTCCTACAATGAGCAGTTCTTC. Its translation: CASSPAGRASYNEQFF.

This rearrangement joins TRBV7-9 to TRBJ2-1, with 11 bases identical to TRBD2. After removal of 6 bases from V and 7 bases from J, the junction contained 8 bases not matched to a gene. Germline CDR1 SEHNR, CDR2 FQNEAQ (reference sequence). The CDR3 sequence is 15 residues long. For the CDR3, the DNA is TGTGCCAGCAGACATGGACTAGCGGGTTTTAATGAGCAGTTCTTC. Translating gives CASRHGLAGFNEQFF.

The rearrangement links TRBV12-5 to TRBJ2-1; 12 nucleotides match TRBD2. There are 17 residues in the CDR3. The trim removed 4 bases at V and 4 bases at J, leaving 8 bases unmatched. Germline-derived CDR1 and CDR2 are LGHNT and FRNRAP. The CDR3 loop reads CASGSASSGGAYNEQFF. DNA for the CDR3: TGTGCTAGTGGTTCGGCCTCTAGCGGGGGGGCTTACAATGAGCAGTTCTTC.

This rearrangement joins TRBV7-2 to TRBJ2-7; 9 bases are shared with TRBD1. With 6 bases clipped from V and 5 bases from J, the junction kept 8 bases outside the gene matches. There are 14 residues in the CDR3. CDR1 is SGHTA, CDR2 FQGNSA, per germline. CDR3 DNA: TGTGCCAGCAGGGTCGGGACAGGGCTCCACGAGCAGTACTTC. It is translated as CASRVGTGLHEQYF.

The chain combines TRBV2 with TRBJ2-1, with 7 bases that match TRBD1. The CDR3 extends over 14 amino acids. V was pared by 1 base and J by 8 bases, with 5 bases of the junction left unmatched. Germline loops: CDR1 SNHLY, CDR2 FYNNEI. The CDR3 sequence: CASSEGQGLDEQFF. The CDR3 DNA reads TGTGCCAGCAGTGAAGGACAGGGTCTCGATGAGCAGTTCTTC.